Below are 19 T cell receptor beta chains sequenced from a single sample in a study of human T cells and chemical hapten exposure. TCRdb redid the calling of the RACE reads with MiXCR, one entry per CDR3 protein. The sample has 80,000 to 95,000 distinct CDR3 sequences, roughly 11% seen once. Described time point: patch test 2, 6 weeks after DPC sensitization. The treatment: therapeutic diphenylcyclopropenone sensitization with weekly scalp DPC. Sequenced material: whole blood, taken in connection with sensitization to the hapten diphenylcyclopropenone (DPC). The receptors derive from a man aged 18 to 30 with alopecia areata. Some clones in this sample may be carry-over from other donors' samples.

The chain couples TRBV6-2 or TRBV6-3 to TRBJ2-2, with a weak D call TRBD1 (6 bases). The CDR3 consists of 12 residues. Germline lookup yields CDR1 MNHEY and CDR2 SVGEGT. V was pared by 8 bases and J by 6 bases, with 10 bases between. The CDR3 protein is CASWDIPGELFF. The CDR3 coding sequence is TGTGCCAGCTGGGACATCCCCGGGGAGCTGTTTTTT.

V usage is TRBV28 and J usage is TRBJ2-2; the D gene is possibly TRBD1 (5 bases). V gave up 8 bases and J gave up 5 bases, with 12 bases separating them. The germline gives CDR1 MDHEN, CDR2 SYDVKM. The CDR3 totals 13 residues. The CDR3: CASFRVKTGELFF. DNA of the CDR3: TGTGCCAGCTTCAGGGTAAAAACCGGGGAGCTGTTTTTT. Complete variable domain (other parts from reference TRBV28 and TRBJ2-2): DVKVTQSSRYLVKRTGEKVFLECVQDMDHENMFWYRQDPGLGLRLIYFSYDVKMKEKGDIPEGYSVSREKKERFSLILESASTNQTSMYLCASFRVKTGELFFGEGSRLTVL.

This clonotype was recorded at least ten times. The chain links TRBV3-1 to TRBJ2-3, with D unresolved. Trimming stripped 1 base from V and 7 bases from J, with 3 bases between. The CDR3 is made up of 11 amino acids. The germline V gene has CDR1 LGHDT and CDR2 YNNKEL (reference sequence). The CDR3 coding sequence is TGTGCCAGCAGCCAAGGATATACGCAGTATTTT. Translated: CASSQGYTQYF.

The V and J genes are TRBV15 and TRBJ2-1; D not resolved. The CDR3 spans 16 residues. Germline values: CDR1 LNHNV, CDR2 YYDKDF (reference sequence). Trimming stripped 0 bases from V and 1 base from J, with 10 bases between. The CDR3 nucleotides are TGTGCCACCAGCAGAGATCAGTGGATATCCTACAATGAGCAGTTCTTC. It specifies CATSRDQWISYNEQFF.

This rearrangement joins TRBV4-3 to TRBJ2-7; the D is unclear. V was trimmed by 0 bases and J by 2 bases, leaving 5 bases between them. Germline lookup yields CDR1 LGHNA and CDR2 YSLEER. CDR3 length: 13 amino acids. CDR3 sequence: CASSQEMPYEQYF. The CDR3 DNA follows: TGCGCCAGCAGCCAAGAGATGCCCTACGAGCAGTACTTC.

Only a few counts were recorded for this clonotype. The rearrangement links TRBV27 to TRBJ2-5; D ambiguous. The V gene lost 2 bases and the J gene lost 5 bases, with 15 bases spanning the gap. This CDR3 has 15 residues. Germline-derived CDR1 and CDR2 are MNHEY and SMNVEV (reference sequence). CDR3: CASSLVGPALETQYF. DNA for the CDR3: TGTGCCAGCAGTTTAGTCGGGCCTGCCCTCGAGACCCAGTACTTC.

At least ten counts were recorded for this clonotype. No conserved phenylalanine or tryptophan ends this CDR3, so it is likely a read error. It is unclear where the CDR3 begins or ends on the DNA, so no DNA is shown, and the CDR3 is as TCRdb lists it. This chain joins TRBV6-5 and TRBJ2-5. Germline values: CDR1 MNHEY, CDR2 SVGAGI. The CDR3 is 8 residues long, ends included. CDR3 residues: CASSKTTL.

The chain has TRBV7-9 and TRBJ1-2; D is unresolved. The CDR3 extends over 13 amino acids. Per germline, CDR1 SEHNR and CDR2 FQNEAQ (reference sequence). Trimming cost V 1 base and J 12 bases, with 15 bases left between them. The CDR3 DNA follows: TGTGCCAGCAGCTTAGTCTTGTCTGGAAAGCACACCTTC. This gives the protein CASSLVLSGKHTF.

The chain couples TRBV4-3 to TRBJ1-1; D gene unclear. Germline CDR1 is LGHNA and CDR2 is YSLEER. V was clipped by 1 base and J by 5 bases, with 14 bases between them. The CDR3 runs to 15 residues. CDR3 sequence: CASSQGGGRRTEAFF. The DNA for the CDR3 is TGCGCCAGCAGCCAAGGCGGCGGACGAAGAACTGAAGCTTTCTTT.

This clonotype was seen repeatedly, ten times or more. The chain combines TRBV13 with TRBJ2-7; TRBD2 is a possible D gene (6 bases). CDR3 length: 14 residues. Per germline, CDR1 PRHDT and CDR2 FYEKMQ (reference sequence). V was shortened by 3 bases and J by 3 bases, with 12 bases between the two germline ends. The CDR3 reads CASSFGTGDYEQYF. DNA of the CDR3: TGTGCCAGCAGCTTCGGGACGGGGGACTACGAGCAGTACTTC. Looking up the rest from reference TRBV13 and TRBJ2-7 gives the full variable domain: AAGVIQSPRHLIKEKRETATLKCYPIPRHDTVYWYQQGPGQDPQFLISFYEKMQSDKGSIPDRFSAQQFSDYHSELNMSSLELGDSALYFCASSFGTGDYEQYFGPGTRLTVT.

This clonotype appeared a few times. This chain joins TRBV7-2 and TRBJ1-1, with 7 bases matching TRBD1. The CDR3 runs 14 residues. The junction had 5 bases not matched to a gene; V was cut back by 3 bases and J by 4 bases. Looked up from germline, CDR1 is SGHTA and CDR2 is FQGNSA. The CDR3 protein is CASSFLTGSTEAFF. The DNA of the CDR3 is TGTGCCAGCAGCTTCCTGACAGGGAGCACTGAAGCTTTCTTT.

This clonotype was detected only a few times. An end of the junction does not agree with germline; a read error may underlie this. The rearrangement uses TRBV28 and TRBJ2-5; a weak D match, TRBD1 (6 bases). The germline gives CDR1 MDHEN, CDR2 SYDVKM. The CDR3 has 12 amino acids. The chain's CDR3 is CAVHRDQETQYF. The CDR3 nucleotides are TGTGCCGTACACAGGGACCAGGAGACCCAGTACTTC.

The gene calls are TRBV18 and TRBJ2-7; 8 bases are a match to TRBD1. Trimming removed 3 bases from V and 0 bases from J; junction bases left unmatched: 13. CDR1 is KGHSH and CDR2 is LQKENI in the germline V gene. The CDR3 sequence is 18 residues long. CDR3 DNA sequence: TGTGCCAGCTCACCGTTGGCCCTCGGGACAGGATTCTCCTACGAGCAGTACGTC. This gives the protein CASSPLALGTGFSYEQYV.

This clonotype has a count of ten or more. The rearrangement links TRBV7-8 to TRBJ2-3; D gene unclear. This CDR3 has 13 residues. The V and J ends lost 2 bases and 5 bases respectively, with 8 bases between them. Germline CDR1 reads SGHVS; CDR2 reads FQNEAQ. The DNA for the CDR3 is TGTGCCAGCAGCTTATATCGCGTAGATACGCAGTATTTT. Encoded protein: CASSLYRVDTQYF.

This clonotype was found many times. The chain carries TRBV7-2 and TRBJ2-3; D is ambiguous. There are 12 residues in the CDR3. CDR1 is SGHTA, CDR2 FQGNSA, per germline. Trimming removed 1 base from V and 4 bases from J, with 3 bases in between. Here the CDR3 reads CASSLVADTQYF. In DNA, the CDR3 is TGTGCCAGCAGCTTAGTGGCAGATACGCAGTATTTT.

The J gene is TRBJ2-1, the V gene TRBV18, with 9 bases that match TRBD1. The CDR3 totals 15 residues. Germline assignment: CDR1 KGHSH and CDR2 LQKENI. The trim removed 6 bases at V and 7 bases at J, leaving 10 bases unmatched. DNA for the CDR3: TGTGCCAGCTCCCCAGACAGGGGGTTTGGAAATGAGCAGTTCTTC. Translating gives CASSPDRGFGNEQFF.

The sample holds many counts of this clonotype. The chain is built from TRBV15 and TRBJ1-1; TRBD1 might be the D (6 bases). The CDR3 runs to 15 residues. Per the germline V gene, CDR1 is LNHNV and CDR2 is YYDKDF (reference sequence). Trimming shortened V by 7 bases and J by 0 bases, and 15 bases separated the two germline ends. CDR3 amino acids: CATIKPDRLNTEAFF. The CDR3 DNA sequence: TGTGCCACCATCAAGCCCGACAGGTTGAACACTGAAGCTTTCTTT.

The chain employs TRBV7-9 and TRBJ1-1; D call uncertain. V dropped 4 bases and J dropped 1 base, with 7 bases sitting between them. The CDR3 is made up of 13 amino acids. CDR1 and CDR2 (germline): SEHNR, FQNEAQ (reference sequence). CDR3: CASSYTSNTEAFF. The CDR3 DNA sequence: TGTGCCAGCAGCTACACATCGAACACTGAAGCTTTCTTT. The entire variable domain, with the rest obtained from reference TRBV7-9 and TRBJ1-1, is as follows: DTGVSQNPRHKITKRGQNVTFRCDPISEHNRLYWYRQTLGQGPEFLTYFQNEAQLEKSRLLSDRFSAERPKGSFSTLEIQRTEQGDSAMYLCASSYTSNTEAFFGQGTRLTVV.

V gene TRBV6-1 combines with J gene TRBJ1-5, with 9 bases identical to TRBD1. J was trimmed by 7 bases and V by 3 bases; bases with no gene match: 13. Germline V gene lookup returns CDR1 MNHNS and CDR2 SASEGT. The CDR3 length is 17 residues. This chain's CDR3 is CASSEGGTGSLGQPQHF. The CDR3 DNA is TGTGCCAGCAGTGAGGGCGGGACAGGGTCTTTGGGCCAGCCCCAGCATTTT.